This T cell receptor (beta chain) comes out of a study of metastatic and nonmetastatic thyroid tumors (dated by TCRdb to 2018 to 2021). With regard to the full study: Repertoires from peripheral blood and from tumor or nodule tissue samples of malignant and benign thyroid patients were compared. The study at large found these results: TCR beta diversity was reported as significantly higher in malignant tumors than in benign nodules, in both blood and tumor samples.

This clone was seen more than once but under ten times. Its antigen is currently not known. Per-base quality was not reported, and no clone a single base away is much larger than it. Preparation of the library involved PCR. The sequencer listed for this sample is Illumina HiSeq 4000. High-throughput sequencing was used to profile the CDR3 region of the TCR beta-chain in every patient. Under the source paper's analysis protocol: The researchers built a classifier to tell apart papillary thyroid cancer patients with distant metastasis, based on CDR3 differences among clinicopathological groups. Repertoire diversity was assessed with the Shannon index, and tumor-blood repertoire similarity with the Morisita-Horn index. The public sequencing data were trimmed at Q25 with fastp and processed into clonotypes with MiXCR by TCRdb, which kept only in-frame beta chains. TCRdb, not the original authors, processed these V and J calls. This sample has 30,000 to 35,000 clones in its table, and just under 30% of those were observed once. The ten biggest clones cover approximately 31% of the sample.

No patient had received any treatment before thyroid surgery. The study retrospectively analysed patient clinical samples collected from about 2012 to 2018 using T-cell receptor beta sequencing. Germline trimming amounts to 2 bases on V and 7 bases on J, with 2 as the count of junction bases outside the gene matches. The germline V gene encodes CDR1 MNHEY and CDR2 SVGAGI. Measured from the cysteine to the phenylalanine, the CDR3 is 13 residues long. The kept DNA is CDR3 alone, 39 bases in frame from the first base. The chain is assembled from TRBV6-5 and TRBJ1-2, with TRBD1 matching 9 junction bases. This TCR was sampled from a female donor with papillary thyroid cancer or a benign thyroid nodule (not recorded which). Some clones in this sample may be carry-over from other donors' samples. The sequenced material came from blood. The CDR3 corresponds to CASSYTGGSGYTF. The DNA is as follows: TGTGCCAGCAGTTACACAGGGGGCTCTGGCTACACCTTC.